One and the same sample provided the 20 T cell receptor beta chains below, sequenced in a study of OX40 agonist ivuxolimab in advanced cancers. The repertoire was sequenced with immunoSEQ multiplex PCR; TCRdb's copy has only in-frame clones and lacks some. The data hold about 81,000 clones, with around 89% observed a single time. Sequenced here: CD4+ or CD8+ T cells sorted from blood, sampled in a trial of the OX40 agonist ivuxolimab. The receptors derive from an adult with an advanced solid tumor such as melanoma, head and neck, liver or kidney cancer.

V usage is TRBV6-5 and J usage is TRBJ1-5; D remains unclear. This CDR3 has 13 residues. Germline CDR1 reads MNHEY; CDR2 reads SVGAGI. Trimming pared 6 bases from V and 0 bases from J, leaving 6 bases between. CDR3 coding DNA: TGTGCCAGCAGGGGTTCTAGCAATCAGCCCCAGCATTTT. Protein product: CASRGSSNQPQHF.

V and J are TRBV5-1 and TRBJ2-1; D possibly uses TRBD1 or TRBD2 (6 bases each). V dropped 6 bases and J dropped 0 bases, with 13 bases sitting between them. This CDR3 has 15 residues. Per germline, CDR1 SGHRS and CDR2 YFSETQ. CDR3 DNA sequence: TGCGCCAGCAACAGGGAGGTTAGCTCCTACAATGAGCAGTTCTTC. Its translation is CASNREVSSYNEQFF.

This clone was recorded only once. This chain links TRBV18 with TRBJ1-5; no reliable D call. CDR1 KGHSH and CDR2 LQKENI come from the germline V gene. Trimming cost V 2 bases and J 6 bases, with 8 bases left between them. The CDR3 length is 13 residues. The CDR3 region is CASSPGVTQPQHF. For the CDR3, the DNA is TGTGCCAGCTCACCAGGGGTTACTCAGCCCCAGCATTTT.

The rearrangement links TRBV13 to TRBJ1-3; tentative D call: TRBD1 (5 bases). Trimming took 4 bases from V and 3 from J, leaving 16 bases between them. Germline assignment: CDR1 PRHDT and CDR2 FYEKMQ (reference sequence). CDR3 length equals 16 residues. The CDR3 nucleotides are TGTGCCAGCAGCTCAATGTTAGGGGAGATTGGAAACACCATATATTTT. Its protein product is CASSSMLGEIGNTIYF.

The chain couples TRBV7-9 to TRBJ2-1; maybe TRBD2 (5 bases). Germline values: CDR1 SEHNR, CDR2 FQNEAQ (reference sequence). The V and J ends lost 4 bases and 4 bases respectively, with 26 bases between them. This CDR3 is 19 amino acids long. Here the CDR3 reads CASSCDFLLVGNCYNEQFF. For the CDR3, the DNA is TGTGCCAGCAGCTGCGACTTTTTACTAGTGGGGAACTGTTACAATGAGCAGTTCTTC. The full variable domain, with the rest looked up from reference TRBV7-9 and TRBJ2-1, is DTGVSQNPRHKITKRGQNVTFRCDPISEHNRLYWYRQTLGQGPEFLTYFQNEAQLEKSRLLSDRFSAERPKGSFSTLEIQRTEQGDSAMYLCASSCDFLLVGNCYNEQFFGPGTRLTVL.

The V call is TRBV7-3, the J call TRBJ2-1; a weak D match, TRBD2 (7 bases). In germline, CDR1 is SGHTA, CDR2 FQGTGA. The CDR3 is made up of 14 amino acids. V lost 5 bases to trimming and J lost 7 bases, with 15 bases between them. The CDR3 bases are TGTGCCAGCAGCCCTGGGGGGGCTAGGAATGAGCAGTTCTTC. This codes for CASSPGGARNEQFF.

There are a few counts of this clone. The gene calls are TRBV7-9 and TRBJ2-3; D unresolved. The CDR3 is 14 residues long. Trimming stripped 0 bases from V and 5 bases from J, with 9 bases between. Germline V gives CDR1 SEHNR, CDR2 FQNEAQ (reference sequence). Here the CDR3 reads CASSLAPEKDTQYF. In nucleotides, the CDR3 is TGTGCCAGCAGCTTAGCCCCCGAAAAAGATACGCAGTATTTT.

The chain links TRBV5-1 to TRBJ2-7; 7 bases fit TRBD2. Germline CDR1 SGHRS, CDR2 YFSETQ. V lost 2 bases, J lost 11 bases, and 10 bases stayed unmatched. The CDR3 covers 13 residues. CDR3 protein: CASSFGPDRGEYF. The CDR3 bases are TGCGCCAGCAGCTTCGGACCCGACCGGGGGGAGTACTTC.

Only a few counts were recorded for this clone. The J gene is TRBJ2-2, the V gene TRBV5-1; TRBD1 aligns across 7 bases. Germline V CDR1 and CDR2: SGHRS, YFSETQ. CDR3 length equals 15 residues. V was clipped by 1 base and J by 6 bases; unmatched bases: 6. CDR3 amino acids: CASSLTTTGSGELFF. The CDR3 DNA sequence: TGCGCCAGCAGCTTGACGACGACAGGGTCCGGGGAGCTGTTTTTT.

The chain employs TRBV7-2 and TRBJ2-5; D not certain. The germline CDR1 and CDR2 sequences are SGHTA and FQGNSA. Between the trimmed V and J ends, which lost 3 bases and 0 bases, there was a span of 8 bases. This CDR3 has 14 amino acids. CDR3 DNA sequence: TGTGCCAGCAGCTTTAGGACCAACCAAGAGACCCAGTACTTC. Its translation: CASSFRTNQETQYF.

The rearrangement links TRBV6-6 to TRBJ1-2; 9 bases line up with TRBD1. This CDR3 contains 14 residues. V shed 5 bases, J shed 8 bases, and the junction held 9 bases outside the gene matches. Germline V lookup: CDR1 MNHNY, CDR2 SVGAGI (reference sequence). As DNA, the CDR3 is TGTGCCAGCAGTCCCGGACAGGGGACATCGGGCTACACCTTC. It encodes CASSPGQGTSGYTF.

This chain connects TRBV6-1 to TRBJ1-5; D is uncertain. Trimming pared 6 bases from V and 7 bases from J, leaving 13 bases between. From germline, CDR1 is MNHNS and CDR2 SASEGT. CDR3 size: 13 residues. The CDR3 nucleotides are TGTGCCAGCAGCAATTTGGTGGGCCAGCCCCAGCATTTT. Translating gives CASSNLVGQPQHF.

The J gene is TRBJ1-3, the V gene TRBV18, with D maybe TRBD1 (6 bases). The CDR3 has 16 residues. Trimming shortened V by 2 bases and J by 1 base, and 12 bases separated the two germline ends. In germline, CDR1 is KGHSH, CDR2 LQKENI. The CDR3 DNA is TGTGCCAGCTCACCAGGACAGTCCCAATCTGGAAACACCATATATTTT. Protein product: CASSPGQSQSGNTIYF.

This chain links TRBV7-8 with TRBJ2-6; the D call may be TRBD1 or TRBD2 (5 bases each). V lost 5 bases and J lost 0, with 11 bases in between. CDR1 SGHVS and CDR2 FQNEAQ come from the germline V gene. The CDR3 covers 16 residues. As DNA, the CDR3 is TGTGCCAGCAGCCCGGGACCCTCCTCTGGGGCCAACGTCCTGACTTTC. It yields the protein CASSPGPSSGANVLTF.

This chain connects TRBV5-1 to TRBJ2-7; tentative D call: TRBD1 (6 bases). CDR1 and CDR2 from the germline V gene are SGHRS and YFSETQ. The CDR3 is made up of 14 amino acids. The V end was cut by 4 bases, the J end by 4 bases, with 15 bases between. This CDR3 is CASSPGTRNYEQYF. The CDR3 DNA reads TGCGCCAGCAGCCCCGGGACAAGGAATTACGAGCAGTACTTC. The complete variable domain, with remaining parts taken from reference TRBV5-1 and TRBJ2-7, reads KAGVTQTPRYLIKTRGQQVTLSCSPISGHRSVSWYQQTPGQGLQFLFEYFSETQRNKGNFPGRFSGRQFSNSRSEMNVSTLELGDSALYLCASSPGTRNYEQYFGPGTRLTVT.

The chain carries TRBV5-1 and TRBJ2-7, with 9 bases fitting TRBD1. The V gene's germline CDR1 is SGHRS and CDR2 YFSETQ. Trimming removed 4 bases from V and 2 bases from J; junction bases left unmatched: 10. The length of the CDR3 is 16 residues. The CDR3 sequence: CASSATGQGFTYEQYF. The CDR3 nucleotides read TGCGCCAGCAGCGCTACGGGACAGGGATTTACCTACGAGCAGTACTTC.

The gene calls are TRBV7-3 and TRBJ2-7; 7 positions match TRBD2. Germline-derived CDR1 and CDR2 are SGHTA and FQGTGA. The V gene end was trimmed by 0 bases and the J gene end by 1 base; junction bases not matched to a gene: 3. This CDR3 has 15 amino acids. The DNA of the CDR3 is TGTGCCAGCAGCTTAACGGGAGGGCAGTCCTACGAGCAGTACTTC. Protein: CASSLTGGQSYEQYF. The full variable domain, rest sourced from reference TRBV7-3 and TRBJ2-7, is GAGVSQTPSNKVTEKGKYVELRCDPISGHTALYWYRQSLGQGPEFLIYFQGTGAADDSGLPNDRFFAVRPEGSVSTLKIQRTERGDSAVYLCASSLTGGQSYEQYFGPGTRLTVT.

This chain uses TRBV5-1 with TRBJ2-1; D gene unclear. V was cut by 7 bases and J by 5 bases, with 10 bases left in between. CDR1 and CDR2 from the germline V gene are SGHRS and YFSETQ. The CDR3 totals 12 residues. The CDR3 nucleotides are TGCGCCAGCGGGATTCTTGACAATGAGCAGTTCTTC. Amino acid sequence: CASGILDNEQFF.

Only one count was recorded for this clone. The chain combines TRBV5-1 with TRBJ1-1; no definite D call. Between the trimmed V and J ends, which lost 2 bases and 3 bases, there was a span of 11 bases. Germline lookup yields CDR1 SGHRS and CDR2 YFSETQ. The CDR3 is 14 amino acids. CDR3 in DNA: TGCGCCAGCAGCTTCCTGGGCTCGGACACTGAAGCTTTCTTT. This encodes CASSFLGSDTEAFF.

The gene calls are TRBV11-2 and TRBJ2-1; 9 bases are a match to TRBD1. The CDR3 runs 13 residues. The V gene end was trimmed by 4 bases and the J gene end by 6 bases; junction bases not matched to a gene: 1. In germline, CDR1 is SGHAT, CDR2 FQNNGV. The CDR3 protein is CASSSDRGNEQFF. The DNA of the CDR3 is TGTGCCAGCAGCTCGGACAGGGGCAATGAGCAGTTCTTC.